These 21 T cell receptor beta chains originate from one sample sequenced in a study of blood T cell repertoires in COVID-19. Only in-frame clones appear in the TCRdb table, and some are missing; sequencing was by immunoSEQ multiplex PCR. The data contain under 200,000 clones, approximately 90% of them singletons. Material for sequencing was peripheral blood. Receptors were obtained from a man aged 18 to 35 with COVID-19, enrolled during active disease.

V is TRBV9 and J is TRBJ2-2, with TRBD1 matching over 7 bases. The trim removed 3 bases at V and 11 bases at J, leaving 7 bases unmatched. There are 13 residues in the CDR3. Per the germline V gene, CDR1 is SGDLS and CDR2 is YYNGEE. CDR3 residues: CASSGDRAGELFF. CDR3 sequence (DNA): TGTGCCAGCAGCGGCGACAGGGCGGGCGAGCTGTTTTTT.

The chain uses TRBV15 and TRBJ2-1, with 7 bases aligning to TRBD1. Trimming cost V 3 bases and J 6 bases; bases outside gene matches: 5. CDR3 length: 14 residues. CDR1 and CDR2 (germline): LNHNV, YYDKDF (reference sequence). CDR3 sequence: CATSSPGQLNEQFF. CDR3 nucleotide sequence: TGTGCCACCAGCAGTCCGGGACAGCTCAATGAGCAGTTCTTC.

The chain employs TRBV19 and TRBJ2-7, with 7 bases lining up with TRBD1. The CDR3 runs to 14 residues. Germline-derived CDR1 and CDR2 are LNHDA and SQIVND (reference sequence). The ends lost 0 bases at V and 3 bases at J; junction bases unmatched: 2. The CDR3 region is CASSIEGQSYEQYF. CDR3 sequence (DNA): TGTGCCAGTAGTATAGAGGGACAGAGCTACGAGCAGTACTTC.

CDR3 region: CASSFSGTSGTGELFF. CDR3 DNA: TGTGCCAGCAGCTTTTCCGGGACTAGCGGAACCGGGGAGCTGTTTTTT. The rearrangement links TRBV7-8 to TRBJ2-2; the match to TRBD2 covers 11 bases. The V segment lost 3 bases and the J segment 5 bases; nucleotides outside the gene matches: 5. Germline lookup yields CDR1 SGHVS and CDR2 FQNEAQ. The CDR3 length is 16 residues.

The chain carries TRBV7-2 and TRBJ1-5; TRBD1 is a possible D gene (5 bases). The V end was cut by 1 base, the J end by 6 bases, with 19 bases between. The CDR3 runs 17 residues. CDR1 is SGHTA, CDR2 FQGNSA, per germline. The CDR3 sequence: CASSLEYSRGSGQPQHF. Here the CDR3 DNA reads TGTGCCAGCAGCTTAGAATATTCGCGGGGGTCGGGTCAGCCCCAGCATTTT.

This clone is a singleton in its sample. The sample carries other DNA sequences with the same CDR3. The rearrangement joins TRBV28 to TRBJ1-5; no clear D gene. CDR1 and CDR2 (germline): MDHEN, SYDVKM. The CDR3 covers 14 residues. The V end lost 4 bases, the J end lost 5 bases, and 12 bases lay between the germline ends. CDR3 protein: CASSSPGRDQPQHF. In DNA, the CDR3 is TGTGCCAGCAGTTCCCCGGGGAGAGATCAGCCCCAGCATTTT.

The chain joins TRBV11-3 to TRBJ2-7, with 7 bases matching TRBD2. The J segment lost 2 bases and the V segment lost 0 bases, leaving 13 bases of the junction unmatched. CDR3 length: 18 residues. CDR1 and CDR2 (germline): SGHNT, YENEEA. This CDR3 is CASSLDPLWGGNAYEQYF. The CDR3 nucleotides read TGTGCCAGCAGCTTAGACCCCCTGTGGGGGGGAAACGCCTACGAGCAGTACTTC.

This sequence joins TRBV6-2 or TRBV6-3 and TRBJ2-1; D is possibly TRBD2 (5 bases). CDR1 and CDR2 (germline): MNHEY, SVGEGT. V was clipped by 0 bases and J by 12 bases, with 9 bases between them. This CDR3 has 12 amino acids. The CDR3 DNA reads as TGTGCCAGCAGTTACTCGCTGAGCGGGCAGTTCTTC. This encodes CASSYSLSGQFF.

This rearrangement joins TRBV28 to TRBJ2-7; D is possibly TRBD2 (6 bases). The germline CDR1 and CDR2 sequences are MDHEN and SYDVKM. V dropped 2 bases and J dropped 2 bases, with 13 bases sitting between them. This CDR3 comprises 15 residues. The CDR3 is CASSLGTGDPYEQYF. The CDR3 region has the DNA TGTGCCAGCAGTTTAGGAACGGGAGATCCCTACGAGCAGTACTTC.

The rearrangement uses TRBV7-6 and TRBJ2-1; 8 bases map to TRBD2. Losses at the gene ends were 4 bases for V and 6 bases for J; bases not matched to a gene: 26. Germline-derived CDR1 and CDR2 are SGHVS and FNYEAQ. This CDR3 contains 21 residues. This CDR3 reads CASSWGGGNVIAGSQANEQFF. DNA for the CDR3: TGTGCCAGCAGCTGGGGAGGGGGGAACGTGATAGCGGGGAGCCAGGCCAATGAGCAGTTCTTC.

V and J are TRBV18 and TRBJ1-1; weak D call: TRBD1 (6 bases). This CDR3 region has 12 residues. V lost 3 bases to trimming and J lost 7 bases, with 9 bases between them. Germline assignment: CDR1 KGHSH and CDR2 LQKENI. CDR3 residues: CASSPIQGEAFF. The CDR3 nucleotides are TGTGCCAGCTCACCCATACAGGGTGAAGCTTTCTTT.

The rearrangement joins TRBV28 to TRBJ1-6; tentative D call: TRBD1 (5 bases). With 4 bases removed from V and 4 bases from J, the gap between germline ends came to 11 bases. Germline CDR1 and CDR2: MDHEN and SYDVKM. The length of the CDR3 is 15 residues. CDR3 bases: TGTGCCAGCAGTTCCTTGACAGCGTATAATTCACCCCTCCACTTT. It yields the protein CASSSLTAYNSPLHF. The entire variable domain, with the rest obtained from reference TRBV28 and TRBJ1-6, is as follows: DVKVTQSSRYLVKRTGEKVFLECVQDMDHENMFWYRQDPGLGLRLIYFSYDVKMKEKGDIPEGYSVSREKKERFSLILESASTNQTSMYLCASSSLTAYNSPLHFGNGTRLTVT.

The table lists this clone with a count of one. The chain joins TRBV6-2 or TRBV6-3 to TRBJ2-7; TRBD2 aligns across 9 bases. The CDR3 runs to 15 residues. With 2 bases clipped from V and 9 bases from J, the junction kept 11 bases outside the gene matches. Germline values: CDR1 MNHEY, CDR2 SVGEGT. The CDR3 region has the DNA TGTGCCAGCAGTTACACCCTAGCGGGGACTCGTGGGCAGTACTTC. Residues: CASSYTLAGTRGQYF.

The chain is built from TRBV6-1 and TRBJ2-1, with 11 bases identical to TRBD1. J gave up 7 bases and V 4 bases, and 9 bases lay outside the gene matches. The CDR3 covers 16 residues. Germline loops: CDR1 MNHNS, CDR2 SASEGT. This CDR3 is CASSGPRTGGANEQFF. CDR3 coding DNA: TGTGCCAGCAGTGGCCCTAGGACAGGGGGCGCGAATGAGCAGTTCTTC.

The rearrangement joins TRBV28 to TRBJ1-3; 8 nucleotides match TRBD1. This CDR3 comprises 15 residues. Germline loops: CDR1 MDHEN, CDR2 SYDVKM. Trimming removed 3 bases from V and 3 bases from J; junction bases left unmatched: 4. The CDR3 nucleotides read TGTGCCAGCAGTTTGCAGGGGGCAAGTGGAAACACCATATATTTT. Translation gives CASSLQGASGNTIYF.

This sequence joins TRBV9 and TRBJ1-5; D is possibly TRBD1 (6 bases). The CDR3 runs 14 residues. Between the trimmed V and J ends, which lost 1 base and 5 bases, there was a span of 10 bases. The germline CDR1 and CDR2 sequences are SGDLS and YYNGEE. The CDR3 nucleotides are TGTGCCAGCAGCGTAACAGGGAATTATCAGCCCCAGCATTTT. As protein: CASSVTGNYQPQHF.

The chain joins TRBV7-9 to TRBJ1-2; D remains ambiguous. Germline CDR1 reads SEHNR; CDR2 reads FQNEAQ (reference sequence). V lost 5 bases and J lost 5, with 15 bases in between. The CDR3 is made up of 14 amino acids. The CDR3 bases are TGTGCCAGCAGCGTGACTCCCGTCGCTTATGGCTACACCTTC. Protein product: CASSVTPVAYGYTF.

The CDR3 protein is CASSRTGGHGYTF. The DNA of the CDR3 is TGTGCCAGCAGTCGGACAGGGGGCCATGGCTACACCTTC. V is TRBV25-1 and J is TRBJ1-2; TRBD1 agrees at 11 bases. The CDR3 has 13 residues. The V segment lost 5 bases and the J segment 6 bases; nucleotides outside the gene matches: 2. Germline V gene sequence: CDR1 MGHDK, CDR2 SYGVNS.

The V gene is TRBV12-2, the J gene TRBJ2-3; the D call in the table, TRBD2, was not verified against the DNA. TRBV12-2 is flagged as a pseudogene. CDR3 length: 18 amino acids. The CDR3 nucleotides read TGTGCAAGTCGCTGGACTAGCGGGAGTTTGGCTAGCACAGATACGCAGTATTTT. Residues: CASRWTSGSLASTDTQYF.

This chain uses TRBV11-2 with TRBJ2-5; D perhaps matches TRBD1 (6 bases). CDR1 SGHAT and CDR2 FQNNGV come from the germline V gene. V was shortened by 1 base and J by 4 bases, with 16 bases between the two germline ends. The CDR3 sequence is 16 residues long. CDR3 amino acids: CASSLGSAGESETQYF. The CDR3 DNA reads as TGTGCCAGCAGCTTAGGGTCGGCAGGGGAGTCAGAGACCCAGTACTTC. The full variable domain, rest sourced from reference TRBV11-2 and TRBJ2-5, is EAGVAQSPRYKIIEKRQSVAFWCNPISGHATLYWYQQILGQGPKLLIQFQNNGVVDDSQLPKDRFSAERLKGVDSTLKIQPAKLEDSAVYLCASSLGSAGESETQYFGPGTRLLVL.

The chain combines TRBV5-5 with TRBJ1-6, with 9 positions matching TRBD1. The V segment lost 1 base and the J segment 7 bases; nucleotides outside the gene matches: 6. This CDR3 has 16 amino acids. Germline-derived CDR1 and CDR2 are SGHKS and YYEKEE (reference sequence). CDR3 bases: TGTGCCAGCAGCTTGTTCGGACAGGGGTCCAATTCACCCCTCCACTTT. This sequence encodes CASSLFGQGSNSPLHF.